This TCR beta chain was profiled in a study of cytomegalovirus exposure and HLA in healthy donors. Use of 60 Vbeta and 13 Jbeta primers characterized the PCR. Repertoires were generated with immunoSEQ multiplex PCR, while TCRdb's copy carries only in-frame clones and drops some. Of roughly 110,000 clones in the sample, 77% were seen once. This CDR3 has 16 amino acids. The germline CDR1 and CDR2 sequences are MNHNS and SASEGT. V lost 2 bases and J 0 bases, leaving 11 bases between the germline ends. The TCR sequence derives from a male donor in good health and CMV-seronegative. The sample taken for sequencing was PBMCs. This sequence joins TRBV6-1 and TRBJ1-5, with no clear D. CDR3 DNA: TGTGCCAGCAGTGAATGGGCAGTTTATAGCAATCAGCCCCAGCATTTT. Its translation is CASSEWAVYSNQPQHF.